This T cell receptor beta chain was retrieved from a study of immune evolution from preneoplasia to lung adenocarcinoma (TCRdb year 2021). Background for the entire study: No AAH lesions showed HLA loss of heterozygosity, compared with roughly 7% of AIS, approximately 15% of MIA and around 30% of ADC lesions. Class I HLA alleles were inferred from exome data with POLYSOLVER, and allele-specific HLA loss was detected with LOHHLA. The study combined immune gene expression, TCR sequencing and multiplex immunofluorescence to profile immune contexture across lung adenocarcinoma precursors and invasive adenocarcinoma. Resected precursor lesions (AAH, AIS, MIA) and invasive adenocarcinomas were each compared against paired morphologically normal lung tissue. The immune data were integrated with whole exome sequencing and methylation data from the same cohort of nodules. A total of under 60 patients contributed TCR sequencing data. Sample size was determined by specimen availability and not by a prior power calculation. It was reported in the study that roughly 100 samples were used for TCR sequencing. In total, the cohort included some 50 patients with pulmonary nodules, all of whom underwent surgical resection.

This clone was observed a handful of times. Its antigen is not yet known. There are no base qualities to consult, and no much larger clone falls within one base. TCR beta CDR3 regions were sequenced from DNA using the immunoSEQ hsTCRbeta Kit. The study's processing was this. The ImmunoSEQ Analyzer was used to analyse the TCR sequencing data. T cell clonality was calculated on productive rearrangements as 1 minus Pielou's evenness. To measure T cell diversity, the inverse Simpson index was applied to productive templates. T cell density was defined as TCR beta template counts normalized to usable DNA, with usable DNA estimated by amplifying and sequencing housekeeping genes. Two-sided Kruskal-Wallis tests were used to compare TCR metrics across histologic stages. The source is immuneACCESS, and TCRdb retained only in-frame sequences with V and J called. Part of the clones is not carried over; for the studies checked, unresolved V genes explain less than half of this, and the remainder is unexplained. That table is the source of V, J and clone size, and D and trimming were worked out from the DNA. This sample lists about 6,300 clones; around 77% were detected once. The ten top clones hold roughly 12% of the sample.

The CDR3 numbers 17 residues from cysteine through phenylalanine. Only the CDR3 DNA stays, 51 bases, in frame from base 1. V is shortened by 1 base, J by 0 bases, and the region joining them spans 12 bases. CDR1 and CDR2 are drawn from the germline V gene: MGHRA, YSYEKL. The patients had resection in Japan or China between about 2013 and 2017. Histologic diagnosis of each case was confirmed independently by two lung cancer pathologists on H&E slides. For nucleic acid extraction, premalignant or tumor cells were enriched by macro-dissection following pathologic assessment. DNA was isolated from FFPE tissue using the AllPrep DNA/RNA FFPE Kit. Study-level results and caveats: The highest T cell clonality was observed in KRAS-mutant nodules compared with EGFR-mutant or double wild-type lesions. The highest top T cell clone frequencies were observed in normal lung, and a progressive decrease in top T cell clone frequencies appeared to occur from AAH through AIS, MIA and invasive adenocarcinoma. The findings were based on association rather than direct causation, and larger cohorts with long-term follow-up and longitudinal biopsies were deemed needed. Clonality was highest in normal lung, while later-stage lesions appeared to show lower clonality but higher T cell density and diversity. Because every patient came from Japan and China, how well the results apply to Western populations was uncertain.

Sequencing was carried out using FFPE minimally invasive lung adenocarcinoma tissue. The cell subset or site label of this sample denotes: micro-invasive lung adenocarcinoma (MIA). Recombination joined TRBV4-1 with TRBJ1-4, with the D gene too uncertain to name. The TCR comes from a person aged 70 to 79 with lung adenocarcinoma. CDR3 region: CASSQGTLLATNEKLFF. The bases read TGCGCCAGCAGCCAAGGGACGCTCCTGGCAACTAATGAAAAACTGTTTTTT.